What follows describes a single TCR beta chain. Its antigen is not identified. Measured with immunoSEQ multiplex PCR; TCRdb has only the in-frame clones, and not every one. The sample contains 30,000 to 45,000 clones, 80% to 85% of which appear only once. The data belong to a study of OX40 agonist ivuxolimab in advanced cancers. Study findings and constraints: The mean number of expanded clones was higher in CD8+ T cells than in CD4+.

The CDR3 spans 12 residues. Trimming at V came to 6 bases and at J to 8 bases, leaving 4 bases not matched to a gene. Germline CDR1 and CDR2: SGHKS and YYEKEE (reference sequence). Sample: CD4+ or CD8+ T cells sorted from blood, taken in a trial of the OX40 agonist ivuxolimab. This receptor was identified in an adult with an advanced solid tumor such as melanoma, head and neck, liver or kidney cancer. This rearrangement joins TRBV5-5 to TRBJ2-4; 8 bases are shared with TRBD1. CDR3 DNA: TGTGCCAGCAACAGGGGGGATGACATTCAGTACTTC. Amino acids: CASNRGDDIQYF.